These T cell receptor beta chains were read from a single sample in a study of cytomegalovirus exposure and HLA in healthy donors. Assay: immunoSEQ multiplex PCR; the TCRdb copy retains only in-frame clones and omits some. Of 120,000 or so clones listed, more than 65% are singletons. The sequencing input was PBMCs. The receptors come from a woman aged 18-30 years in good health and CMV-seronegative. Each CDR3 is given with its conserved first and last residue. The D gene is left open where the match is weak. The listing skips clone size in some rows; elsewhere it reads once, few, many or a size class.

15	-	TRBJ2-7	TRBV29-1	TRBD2	CSVEAPPSGSNEQYF	TGCAGCGTTGAAGCCCCCCCTAGCGGGAGTAACGAGCAGTACTTC
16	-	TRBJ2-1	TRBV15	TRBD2	CATSREAGSAYNEQFF	TGTGCCACCAGCAGGGAAGCGGGAAGCGCCTACAATGAGCAGTTCTTC
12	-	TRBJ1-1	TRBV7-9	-	CASTSGYTEAFF	TGTGCCAGCACCTCAGGGTACACTGAAGCTTTCTTT
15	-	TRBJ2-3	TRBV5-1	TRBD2	CASSSTSARTDTQYF	TGCGCCAGCAGCTCTACTAGCGCCCGCACAGATACGCAGTATTTT
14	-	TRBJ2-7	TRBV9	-	CASTPGAQPYEQYF	TGTGCCAGCACCCCAGGGGCCCAACCCTACGAGCAGTACTTC
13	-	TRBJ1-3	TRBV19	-	CASSIPGGNTIYF	TGTGCCAGTAGTATACCAGGTGGAAACACCATATATTTT
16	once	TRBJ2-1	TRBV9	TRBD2	CASSVVAGVRSYEQFF	TGTGCCAGCAGCGTAGTGGCGGGAGTAAGATCCTATGAGCAGTTCTTC
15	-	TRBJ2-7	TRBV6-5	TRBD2	CASSPVGREYAEQYF	TGTGCCAGCAGTCCAGTGGGGCGGGAGTATGCCGAGCAGTACTTC
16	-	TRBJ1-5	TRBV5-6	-	CASSASSWAGVQPQHF	TGTGCCAGCAGCGCCTCCTCGTGGGCAGGGGTTCAGCCCCAGCATTTT
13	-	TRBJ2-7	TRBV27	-	CASSWAREHEQYF	TGTGCCAGCAGTTGGGCAAGGGAGCACGAGCAGTACTTC
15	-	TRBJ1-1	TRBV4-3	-	CASSHSTRMNTEAFF	TGCGCCAGCAGCCACTCGACACGGATGAACACTGAAGCTTTCTTT
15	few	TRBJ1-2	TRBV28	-	CASSRREVSNYGYTF	TGTGCCAGCAGTCGCCGAGAAGTCTCTAACTATGGCTACACCTTC
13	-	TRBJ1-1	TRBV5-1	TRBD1	CASSLTGNTEAFF	TGCGCCAGCTCCCTGACAGGGAATACTGAAGCTTTCTTT
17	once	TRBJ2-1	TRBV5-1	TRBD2	CASSSAVGLAGDNEQFF	TGCGCCAGCAGCTCGGCCGTGGGACTAGCGGGAGACAATGAGCAGTTCTTC
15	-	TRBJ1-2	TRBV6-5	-	CASSYGSGSLYGYTF	TGTGCCAGCAGTTACGGGTCAGGGTCTCTCTATGGCTACACCTTC
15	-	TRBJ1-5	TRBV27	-	CASSSRNGGQQPQHF	TGTGCCAGCAGTAGTCGAAACGGAGGACAGCAGCCCCAGCATTTT
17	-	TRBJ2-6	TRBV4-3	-	CASSQEARQAGANGLTF	TGCGCCAGCAGCCAAGAGGCCAGACAAGCTGGGGCCAACGGCCTGACTTTC
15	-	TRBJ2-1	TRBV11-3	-	CASSSPGLRGNEQFF	TGTGCCAGCAGCTCCCCGGGACTTCGGGGCAATGAGCAGTTCTTC
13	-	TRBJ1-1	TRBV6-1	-	CASSFFLNTEAFF	TGTGCCAGCAGTTTCTTCTTAAACACTGAAGCTTTCTTT
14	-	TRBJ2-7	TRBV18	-	CASSPVAGDYEQYF	TGTGCCAGCTCACCCGTGGCAGGGGACTACGAGCAGTACTTC
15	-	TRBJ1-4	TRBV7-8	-	CASSTRTATNEKLFF	TGTGCCAGCAGCACTAGGACAGCTACTAATGAAAAACTGTTTTTT
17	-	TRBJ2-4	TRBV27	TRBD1	CASSGQVGKTNKNSQYF	TGTGCCAGCAGTGGACAGGTGGGGAAGACGAACAAAAACAGTCAGTACTTC
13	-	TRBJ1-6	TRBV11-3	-	CASSDRHNSPLHF	TGTGCCAGCAGCGACAGACACAATTCACCCCTCCACTTT
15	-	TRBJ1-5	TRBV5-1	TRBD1	CASSFTGGGNQPQHF	TGCGCCAGCAGCTTTACAGGGGGCGGTAATCAGCCCCAGCATTTT
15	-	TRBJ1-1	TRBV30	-	CAWSVGALMNTEAFF	TGTGCCTGGAGTGTGGGAGCCCTAATGAACACTGAAGCTTTCTTT
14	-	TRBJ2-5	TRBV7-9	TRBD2	CASSPRGGEETQYF	TGTGCCAGCAGCCCCCGGGGGGGGGAAGAGACCCAGTACTTC
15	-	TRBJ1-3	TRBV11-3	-	CASSNSQGSGNTIYF	TGTGCCAGCAGCAATAGCCAAGGCTCTGGAAACACCATATATTTT
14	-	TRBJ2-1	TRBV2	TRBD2	CASSETSRDNEQFF	TGTGCCAGCAGTGAGACTAGCCGCGACAATGAGCAGTTCTTC
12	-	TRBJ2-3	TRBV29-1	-	CSVAMWTDTQYF	TGCAGCGTTGCTATGTGGACAGATACGCAGTATTTT
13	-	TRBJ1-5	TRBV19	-	CASSRQVNQPQHF	TGTGCCAGTAGTAGGCAGGTTAATCAGCCCCAGCATTTT
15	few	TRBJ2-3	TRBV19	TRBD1	CASSSGQGATDTQYF	TGTGCCAGTAGTTCCGGACAGGGGGCCACAGATACGCAGTATTTT
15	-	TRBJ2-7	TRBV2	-	CAHPLIRGRTYEQYF	TGTGCCCACCCTTTGATAAGAGGTCGGACCTACGAGCAGTACTTC
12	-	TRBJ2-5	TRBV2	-	CASSELLETQYF	TGTGCCAGCAGCGAGCTCTTAGAGACCCAGTACTTC
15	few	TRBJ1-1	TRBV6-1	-	CASSEPAGVYTEAFF	TGTGCCAGCAGTGAACCCGCAGGGGTGTACACTGAAGCTTTCTTT
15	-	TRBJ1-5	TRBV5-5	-	CASSLGGVSNQPQHF	TGTGCCAGCAGCTTGGGCGGGGTTAGCAATCAGCCCCAGCATTTT
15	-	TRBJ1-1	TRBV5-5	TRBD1	CASSLTGGRGTEAFF	TGTGCCAGCAGCTTGACAGGGGGTAGAGGCACTGAAGCTTTCTTT
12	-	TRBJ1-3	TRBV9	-	CASSSPGNTIYF	TGTGCCAGCAGCTCTCCTGGAAACACCATATATTTT
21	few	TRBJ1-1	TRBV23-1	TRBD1	CASSHQDRARRSIHEGTEAFF	TGCGCCAGCAGTCATCAGGACAGGGCTCGGAGGAGTATACATGAGGGCACTGAAGCTTTCTTT
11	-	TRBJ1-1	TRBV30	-	CAWSEEITAFF	TGTGCCTGGAGTGAAGAGATAACAGCTTTCTTT
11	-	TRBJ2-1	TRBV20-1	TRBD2	CSASKTSVLFF	TGCAGTGCTAGCAAGACTAGCGTCTTGTTCTTC
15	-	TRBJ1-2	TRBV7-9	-	CASSTQKTDTYGYTF	TGTGCCAGCAGCACCCAAAAGACCGACACCTATGGCTACACCTTC
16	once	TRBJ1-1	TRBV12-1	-	CASSFVSLRDNTEAFF	TGTGCCAGCAGCTTTGTGTCTCTTCGGGATAACACTGAAGCTTTCTTT
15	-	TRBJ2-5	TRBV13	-	CASSSRKASEQTQYF	TGTGCCAGCAGCTCTCGAAAGGCTAGCGAACAGACCCAGTACTTC
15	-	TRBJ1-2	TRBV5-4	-	CASSLHVQANYGYTF	TGTGCCAGCAGCTTGCACGTACAGGCTAACTATGGCTACACCTTC
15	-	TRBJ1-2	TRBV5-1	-	CASSLGGRANYGYTF	TGCGCCAGCAGCTTGGGAGGCAGGGCTAACTATGGCTACACCTTC
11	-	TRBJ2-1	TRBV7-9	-	CASSLSNEQFF	TGTGCCAGCAGCTTGAGCAATGAGCAGTTCTTC